This T cell receptor beta chain was identified during a study of cytomegalovirus exposure and HLA in healthy donors. Study-level points and caveats: There were reportedly fewer N-insertions in an Asian-associated ancestry cluster than the approximately 670-donor mean, in a later analysis. Later on, a genetic analysis was performed. It linked a missense variant in DCLRE1C with V- and J-gene trimming of TCR beta. Researchers reported from a later analysis that most CMV-associated TCR beta chains appeared HLA-restricted.

Comments on this clone: The antigen is undetermined.

CDR3 size: 17 residues. V lost 4 bases to trimming and J lost 0 bases; unmatched junction nucleotides: 9. From germline, CDR1 is MNHNS and CDR2 SASEGT. With 60 Vbeta and 13 Jbeta primers, the PCR was carried out. Some clones are missing from TCRdb's copy, which holds only in-frame ones; the method was immunoSEQ multiplex PCR. This sample carries about 37,000 clones, with about 6.4% going to the ten biggest clones. The genes are TRBV6-1 and TRBJ1-3; 7 bases line up with TRBD1. Sequencing used PBMCs. This clonotype was obtained from a human donor in good health. The CDR3 DNA is TGTGCCAGCAGTGTTCGGACAGGTTCTAGCTCTGGAAACACCATATATTTT. Its protein product is CASSVRTGSSSGNTIYF.